Listed below are T cell receptor beta chains from one sample, sequenced in a study of regulatory T cells in long-lasting Graves disease. Each CDR3 protein gets one entry after TCRdb re-called the multiplex PCR reads with MiXCR. The table shows 400,000 to 500,000 distinct CDR3 sequences, with 20% to 25% occurring only once. Sequencing was performed on peripheral blood mononuclear cells (PBMCs), taken when the disease was refractory, from a patient treated with antithyroid drugs. These receptors all come from a female donor with Graves disease. Each CDR3 is given with its conserved first and last residue. D genes are given only for firm matches. The listing skips clone size in some rows; elsewhere it reads once, few, many or a size class.

D	J	V	size	CDR3	DNA
.	TRBJ1-1	TRBV2	many	CAGSKGPNPEAFF	TGTGCCGGCTCTAAAGGCCCGAACCCTGAAGCTTTCTTT
TRBD1	TRBJ2-7	TRBV7-9	.	CASSQSGTGDGEQYF	TGTGCCAGCAGCCAGTCCGGGACAGGGGATGGCGAGCAGTACTTC
.	TRBJ1-5	TRBV7-9	.	CASSFRDQPQHF	TGTGCCAGCAGCTTTCGGGATCAGCCCCAGCATTTT
.	TRBJ2-4	TRBV27	many	CASSLTGPGNIQYF	TGTGCCAGCAGTTTAACAGGACCGGGCAACATTCAGTACTTC
.	TRBJ1-1	TRBV5-6	.	CASSLGRLTEAFF	TGTGCCAGCAGCTTAGGACGGCTCACTGAAGCTTTCTTT
TRBD1	TRBJ2-7	TRBV9	.	CASSPGWGQGYEQYF	TGTGCCAGCAGCCCTGGTTGGGGACAGGGCTACGAGCAGTACTTC
TRBD2	TRBJ2-4	TRBV7-2	many	CASSLRLAGTKNIQYF	TGTGCCAGCAGCTTAAGACTAGCGGGTACCAAAAACATTCAGTACTTC
.	TRBJ2-7	TRBV12-3/TRBV12-4	many	CASSVGSNAYEQYF	TGTGCCAGCAGTGTCGGGAGTAACGCCTACGAGCAGTACTTC
.	TRBJ1-1	TRBV2	many	CASSEPPTGEPMNTEAFF	TGTGCCAGCAGTGAACCGCCCACCGGAGAACCCATGAACACTGAAGCTTTCTTT
.	TRBJ2-7	TRBV28	many	CASSSFGDNPYEQYF	TGTGCCAGCAGTTCCTTTGGGGACAACCCCTACGAGCAGTACTTC
TRBD2	TRBJ2-3	TRBV2	.	CASAGEAGIPDTQYF	TGTGCCAGTGCCGGGGAAGCGGGGATCCCAGATACGCAGTATTTT
TRBD1	TRBJ2-7	TRBV7-9	many	CASSSAGGPTYEQYF	TGTGCCAGCAGCTCCGCAGGGGGTCCTACGTACGAGCAGTACTTC
.	TRBJ2-2	TRBV29-1	many	CSVEWGVANTGELFF	TGCAGCGTTGAATGGGGGGTCGCGAACACCGGGGAGCTGTTTTTT
.	TRBJ2-7	TRBV20-1	.	CSAKPPARANYYEQYF	TGCAGTGCTAAACCCCCCGCCAGGGCAAATTACTACGAGCAGTACTTC
TRBD2	TRBJ2-5	TRBV11-2	many	CASSPSTSVGLISTQYF	TGTGCCAGCAGCCCCTCCACTAGCGTGGGCCTGATTTCGACCCAGTACTTC
TRBD1	TRBJ1-6	TRBV6-1	.	CASSDLTLGQGSPLHF	TGTGCCAGCAGCGACTTAACTCTTGGACAGGGTTCACCCCTCCACTTT
TRBD1	TRBJ1-5	TRBV15	many	CATSRVGTGGLQPQHF	TGTGCCACCAGCAGAGTGGGGACAGGGGGGTTGCAGCCCCAGCATTTT
TRBD2	TRBJ2-2	TRBV5-1	.	CASSSGRVSGELFF	TGCGCCAGCAGCAGCGGGAGGGTGAGCGGGGAGCTGTTTTTT
TRBD1	TRBJ2-3	TRBV29-1	few	CSVAGPGGGFTDTQYF	TGCAGCGTCGCCGGTCCAGGGGGTGGGTTTACAGATACGCAGTATTTT
.	TRBJ1-1	TRBV28	many	CASLGNTEAFF	TGTGCCAGCCTAGGGAACACTGAAGCTTTCTTT
.	TRBJ2-5	TRBV5-8	few	CASSLAVRREETQYF	TGTGCCAGCAGCTTGGCCGTGAGAAGGGAAGAGACCCAGTACTTC
TRBD1	TRBJ1-4	TRBV28	many	CASSTGTGDEKLFF	TGTGCCAGCAGTACCGGGACAGGGGATGAAAAACTGTTTTTT
TRBD1	TRBJ1-2	TRBV7-8	many	CASSLEDGRTGYGYTF	TGTGCCAGCAGCTTAGAGGATGGCAGGACAGGCTATGGCTACACCTTC
.	TRBJ2-7	TRBV20-1	few	CSAKVPGQGYEQYF	TGCAGTGCTAAAGTCCCGGGACAAGGATACGAGCAGTACTTC
.	TRBJ2-4	TRBV4-1	.	CASSQVGGGAKNIQYF	TGCGCCAGCAGCCAAGTCGGGGGAGGTGCCAAAAACATTCAGTACTTC
.	TRBJ1-1	TRBV19	.	CAGISRDTGGTGAFF	TGTGCCGGCATAAGCCGGGACACGGGCGGCACTGGAGCTTTCTTT
.	TRBJ1-2	TRBV10-3	.	CAISPPGGRGYTF	TGTGCCATCAGTCCGCCGGGCGGCCGTGGCTACACCTTC
TRBD2	TRBJ2-1	TRBV15	.	CATSRVLAGGQFYNEQFF	TGTGCCACCAGCAGAGTACTAGCGGGAGGGCAATTCTACAATGAGCAGTTCTTC
.	TRBJ1-5	TRBV2	many	CASSAHGNNQPQHF	TGTGCCAGCAGTGCCCACGGGAACAATCAGCCCCAGCATTTT
TRBD2	TRBJ2-7	TRBV10-3	many	CAISEYDPSGGRTYEQYF	TGTGCCATCAGTGAGTACGACCCCAGTGGCGGGAGAACCTACGAGCAGTACTTC
.	TRBJ1-2	TRBV3-1	.	CASSQKAALANYGYTF	TGTGCCAGCAGCCAAAAGGCAGCTTTAGCTAACTATGGCTACACCTTC
TRBD1	TRBJ1-6	TRBV19	.	CATSPGGRIDSPLHF	TGTGCCACCTCTCCAGGGGGCCGTATCGATTCACCCCTCCACTTT
TRBD1	TRBJ2-5	TRBV11-2	.	CASSLTGGRQETQYF	TGTGCCAGCAGCCTAACAGGGGGTCGGCAAGAGACCCAGTACTTC
.	TRBJ2-2	TRBV10-3	few	CATRDQGKDTGELFF	TGTGCCACAAGGGACCAGGGAAAAGACACCGGGGAGCTGTTTTTT
TRBD1	TRBJ1-1	TRBV13	many	CASSLGTGARTEAFF	TGTGCCAGCAGCTTAGGGACAGGGGCGCGGACTGAAGCTTTCTTT
.	TRBJ1-6	TRBV3-1	many	CASSPNQGRQNSPLHF	TGTGCCAGCAGCCCTAACCAGGGACGGCAGAATTCACCCCTCCACTTT
TRBD1	TRBJ1-2	TRBV7-9	.	CASSWDRAYGYTF	TGTGCCAGCAGCTGGGACAGGGCCTATGGCTACACCTTC
.	TRBJ1-6	TRBV20-1	.	CSARGGNSPLHF	TGCAGTGCTAGAGGGGGTAATTCACCCCTCCACTTT
.	TRBJ2-5	TRBV20-1	.	CSASQNQETQYF	TGCAGTGCTAGCCAGAACCAAGAGACCCAGTACTTC
.	TRBJ2-7	TRBV6-2/TRBV6-3	many	CASSYGQGPYEQYF	TGTGCCAGCAGTTACGGGCAGGGCCCCTACGAGCAGTACTTC
TRBD1	TRBJ2-7	TRBV20-1	few	CSARDRGRREQYF	TGCAGTGCAAGGGACAGGGGGCGGCGGGAGCAGTACTTC
TRBD1	TRBJ1-5	TRBV2	.	CASGGIGTGLAQPQHF	TGTGCCAGCGGAGGAATTGGGACAGGGCTTGCTCAGCCCCAGCATTTT
.	TRBJ2-4	TRBV20-1	.	CSVEVDKGPGIQYF	TGCAGTGTAGAAGTGGACAAGGGGCCCGGAATTCAGTACTTC
TRBD1	TRBJ2-2	TRBV10-3	.	CAISTGGANTGELFF	TGTGCCATCAGTACAGGGGGCGCAAACACCGGGGAGCTGTTTTTT
.	TRBJ1-1	TRBV30	.	CAWSFEDPEAFF	TGTGCCTGGAGCTTCGAAGACCCTGAAGCTTTCTTT
TRBD2	TRBJ2-5	TRBV2	.	CASSEAAGWETQYF	TGTGCCAGCAGTGAAGCAGCGGGATGGGAGACCCAGTACTTC
.	TRBJ2-7	TRBV10-3	few	CAISESPNEQYF	TGTGCCATCAGTGAGTCGCCCAACGAGCAGTACTTC
.	TRBJ1-2	TRBV27	many	CASRLLSGTYGYTF	TGTGCCAGCCGCCTTTTGTCAGGGACCTATGGCTACACCTTC
.	TRBJ2-5	TRBV30	many	CAWSVGWETQYF	TGTGCCTGGAGTGTGGGGTGGGAGACCCAGTACTTC
.	TRBJ2-5	TRBV6-2/TRBV6-3	few	CASSYAPGTGETQYF	TGTGCCAGCAGTTACGCGCCAGGGACCGGAGAGACCCAGTACTTC
TRBD1	TRBJ1-1	TRBV25-1	.	CASSEMGQTSNTEAFF	TGTGCCAGCAGTGAAATGGGACAGACGTCGAACACTGAAGCTTTCTTT
.	TRBJ1-1	TRBV5-1	many	CASSLVGTEAFF	TGTGCCAGCAGCTTAGTTGGGACTGAAGCTTTCTTT
.	TRBJ2-1	TRBV12-3/TRBV12-4	.	CASSPGSRDEQFF	TGTGCCAGCAGTCCTGGATCACGGGATGAGCAGTTCTTC
TRBD2	TRBJ2-5	TRBV2	many	CASATGGFTETQYF	TGTGCCAGCGCTACGGGAGGGTTCACGGAGACCCAGTACTTC
TRBD2	TRBJ2-7	TRBV20-1	few	CSAGTSARIHPAYEQYF	TGCAGTGCTGGGACTAGCGCACGAATCCACCCAGCCTACGAGCAGTACTTC